The 6 T cell receptor beta chains below all came from one sample that was sequenced in a study of T cell repertoires in cytomegalovirus infection. From the reads, TCRdb called clonotypes with MiXCR, one entry per CDR3 protein. The sample shows hundreds of thousands of distinct CDR3 sequences, around 24% of them seen only once. Sequences were obtained from CD8+ T cells from PBMCs. The receptors were sampled from a human donor in good health (CMV status not recorded). Some clones in this sample may be carry-over from other donors' samples.

The chain employs TRBV28 and TRBJ2-3; 9 bases match TRBD2. Germline CDR1 reads MDHEN; CDR2 reads SYDVKM. J was trimmed by 2 bases and V by 5 bases; bases with no gene match: 8. There are 16 residues in the CDR3. CDR3 sequence (DNA): TGTGCCAGCAGTCTTTTAGCGGGGGTAAACACAGATACGCAGTATTTT. Protein product: CASSLLAGVNTDTQYF.

This clonotype was found many times. The chain uses TRBV10-3 and TRBJ2-1, with 8 bases identical to TRBD1. This CDR3 has 17 residues. The germline gives CDR1 ENHRY, CDR2 SYGVKD. Trimming cost V 2 bases and J 4 bases; bases outside gene matches: 10. CDR3: CAISEPAQGAIYNEQFF. The CDR3 nucleotides read TGTGCCATCAGTGAGCCCGCCCAGGGGGCTATTTACAATGAGCAGTTCTTC.

This clonotype was observed a few times. This chain connects TRBV15 to TRBJ2-2; no clear D gene. V was cut by 6 bases and J by 4 bases, with 12 bases left in between. From germline, CDR1 is LNHNV and CDR2 YYDKDF (reference sequence). The CDR3 covers 14 residues. CDR3 protein: CATSARMGTGELFF. CDR3 coding DNA: TGTGCCACCAGTGCAAGGATGGGCACCGGGGAGCTGTTTTTT.

The chain links TRBV4-3 to TRBJ2-1; D may be TRBD2 (6 bases). The germline V and J ends were trimmed by 4 bases and 8 bases, with 12 bases remaining between them. The CDR3 contains 13 residues. Germline loops: CDR1 LGHNA, CDR2 YSLEER. For the CDR3, the DNA is TGCGCCAGCAGCCTATCGGGGGAATATGAGCAGTTCTTC. Its translation: CASSLSGEYEQFF.

V usage is TRBV7-9 and J usage is TRBJ1-2; D is uncertain. The ends were cut back, 8 bases at V and 8 bases at J, with 24 bases in the middle. Germline values: CDR1 SEHNR, CDR2 FQNEAQ (reference sequence). CDR3 length: 15 residues. CDR3 nucleotide sequence: TGTGCCAGCTCGTTTTTTGGCACCCGCGATCGGGGCTACACCTTC. As protein: CASSFFGTRDRGYTF. Using reference TRBV7-9 and TRBJ1-2 for the parts outside the CDR3, the full variable domain is DTGVSQNPRHKITKRGQNVTFRCDPISEHNRLYWYRQTLGQGPEFLTYFQNEAQLEKSRLLSDRFSAERPKGSFSTLEIQRTEQGDSAMYLCASSFFGTRDRGYTFGSGTRLTVV.

In its sample, this clonotype was seen many times. V gene TRBV7-2 combines with J gene TRBJ2-3, with TRBD1 as a possible D gene (6 bases). V gave up 7 bases and J gave up 1 base, with 21 bases separating them. The CDR3 length is 17 residues. The V gene's germline CDR1 is SGHTA and CDR2 FQGNSA. The CDR3: CASKLTWGLRGTDTQYF. The CDR3 DNA follows: TGTGCCAGCAAACTTACATGGGGGCTACGCGGCACAGATACGCAGTATTTT.